These 21 T cell receptor beta chains were sequenced from one sample in a study of cytomegalovirus exposure and HLA in healthy donors. PCR involved 60 Vbeta and 13 Jbeta primers. The method was immunoSEQ multiplex PCR; TCRdb's version includes in-frame clones alone and lacks a portion of them. The sample has roughly 150,000 clones, roughly 75% seen once. The sequenced sample consisted of PBMCs. The receptors originated from a man aged 18 to 30 in good health and CMV-seropositive.

This clone was picked up a small number of times. The rearrangement links TRBV30 to TRBJ1-2; D is unclear. The V gene's germline CDR1 is GTSNPN and CDR2 SVGIG (reference sequence). There are 12 residues in the CDR3. V lost 2 bases to trimming and J lost 4 bases, with 8 bases between them. CDR3 residues: CAWSLGVYGYTF. Here the CDR3 DNA reads TGTGCCTGGAGTCTCGGGGTCTATGGCTACACCTTC.

As for this clone: The junction differs from germline at one of its ends, possibly a read error. This chain links TRBV7-3 with TRBJ2-5; possibly TRBD1 for D (6 bases). The CDR3 has 16 residues. The germline CDR1 and CDR2 sequences are SGHTA and FQGTGA. In nucleotides, the CDR3 is TGTGCCCGCAGCTTAAACCCAGGGGCTGGGCAAGAGACCCAGTACTTC. It specifies CARSLNPGAGQETQYF.

V and J are TRBV4-2 and TRBJ1-2; a possible D gene is TRBD1 (5 bases). The CDR3 runs 11 residues. Between the trimmed V and J ends, which lost 2 bases and 10 bases, there was a span of 8 bases. Germline CDR1 reads LGHNA; CDR2 reads YNFKEQ. CDR3: CASSQQGLYTF. In nucleotides, the CDR3 is TGTGCCAGCAGCCAACAGGGCCTCTACACCTTC.

This clone was recorded a few times. CDR3 loop: CASTHRGYEQYF. For the CDR3, the DNA is TGTGCCAGCACCCACCGGGGGTATGAGCAGTACTTC. This chain joins TRBV6-6 and TRBJ2-7, with D possibly being TRBD2 (6 bases). Per germline, CDR1 MNHNY and CDR2 SVGAGI (reference sequence). This CDR3 contains 12 residues. V was clipped by 7 bases and J by 7 bases, with 14 bases between them.

The chain carries TRBV5-1 and TRBJ2-7, with 9 positions matching TRBD2. Trimming cost V 4 bases and J 2 bases; bases outside gene matches: 10. The CDR3 covers 16 residues. In germline, CDR1 is SGHRS, CDR2 YFSETQ. The CDR3 spells CASSGEWGLATYEQYF. As DNA, the CDR3 is TGCGCCAGCAGCGGAGAATGGGGACTAGCCACCTACGAGCAGTACTTC. Together with reference TRBV5-1 and TRBJ2-7, the CDR3 gives the full variable domain: KAGVTQTPRYLIKTRGQQVTLSCSPISGHRSVSWYQQTPGQGLQFLFEYFSETQRNKGNFPGRFSGRQFSNSRSEMNVSTLELGDSALYLCASSGEWGLATYEQYFGPGTRLTVT.

V and J are TRBV5-3 and TRBJ2-7, with D possibly being TRBD2 (6 bases). TRBV5-3 is sorted into the ORF group, with uncertain function. V was shortened by 6 bases and J by 0 bases, with 16 bases between the two germline ends. The CDR3 is 15 amino acids. In DNA form, the CDR3 reads TGTGCCAGAAAAATGGGGGACTCGGTCTCCTACGAGCAGTACTTC. Translation gives CARKMGDSVSYEQYF.

The sample holds one count of this clone. J is TRBJ1-5 and V is TRBV2, with D possibly being TRBD1 (6 bases). Germline V gene sequence: CDR1 SNHLY, CDR2 FYNNEI. The CDR3 loop spans 15 amino acids. Trimming removed 4 bases from V and 2 bases from J, with 12 bases in between. The CDR3 spells CASSVGGGGNQPQHF. CDR3 nucleotides: TGTGCCAGCAGTGTAGGGGGTGGTGGCAATCAGCCCCAGCATTTT.

The rearrangement uses TRBV9 and TRBJ2-7; 8 bases match TRBD1. Germline loops: CDR1 SGDLS, CDR2 YYNGEE. V gave up 0 bases and J gave up 0 bases; unmatched junction bases: 5. CDR3 length: 16 amino acids. The CDR3 reads CASSVGDRPDSYEQYF. As DNA, the CDR3 is TGTGCCAGCAGCGTAGGGGACAGGCCCGACTCCTACGAGCAGTACTTC.

Concerning this clone itself: A junction end diverges from the germline sequence, so it may reflect a read error. The chain links TRBV6-1 to TRBJ1-2; D is perhaps TRBD1 (5 bases). CDR3 length equals 15 residues. Germline V gives CDR1 MNHNS, CDR2 SASEGT. The CDR3 region is CPSSPNWGEIYGYTF. CDR3 coding DNA: TGTCCCAGCAGCCCAAACTGGGGGGAAATCTATGGCTACACCTTC.

This rearrangement joins TRBV11-2 to TRBJ2-7, with D unresolved. Germline CDR1 SGHAT, CDR2 FQNNGV. V was cut by 5 bases and J by 5 bases, with 10 bases left in between. CDR3 length: 12 residues. CDR3: CASSIRNDEQYF. CDR3 DNA sequence: TGTGCCAGCAGCATCAGAAACGACGAGCAGTACTTC. Combining the CDR3 with reference TRBV11-2 and TRBJ2-7 gives the whole variable domain EAGVAQSPRYKIIEKRQSVAFWCNPISGHATLYWYQQILGQGPKLLIQFQNNGVVDDSQLPKDRFSAERLKGVDSTLKIQPAKLEDSAVYLCASSIRNDEQYFGPGTRLTVT.

This clone appeared a single time. This chain connects TRBV20-1 to TRBJ2-3, with 7 bases that match TRBD2. The J segment lost 6 bases and the V segment lost 8 bases, leaving 5 bases of the junction unmatched. Germline CDR1 reads DFQATT; CDR2 reads SNEGSKA (reference sequence). The CDR3 is 11 amino acids. CDR3 region: CSSDGRDTQYF. The CDR3 coding sequence is TGCAGTTCGGACGGGAGGGATACGCAGTATTTT.

DNA of the CDR3: TGTGCCAGCAGCCCCCTACCCAACAATGAGCAGTTCTTC. Its protein is CASSPLPNNEQFF. The chain links TRBV27 to TRBJ2-1; D is ambiguous. The CDR3 length is 13 residues. Germline V CDR1 and CDR2: MNHEY, SMNVEV (reference sequence). V was shortened by 6 bases and J by 5 bases, with 11 bases between the two germline ends.

V usage is TRBV6-4 and J usage is TRBJ2-1; a weak D match, TRBD2 (6 bases). This CDR3 spans 13 amino acids. V dropped 0 bases and J dropped 12 bases, with 12 bases sitting between them. Germline V gives CDR1 MRHNA, CDR2 SNTAGT. In nucleotides, the CDR3 is TGTGCCAGCAGTGACTCTGGGGACTCCCCGCAGTTCTTC. Its translation: CASSDSGDSPQFF.

This clone has only a few counts. The chain carries TRBV7-2 and TRBJ2-4; possible D gene TRBD1, 5 bases. Germline V gene data show CDR1 as SGHTA and CDR2 as FQGNSA. The length of the CDR3 is 13 residues. Trimming removed 11 bases at V and 1 base at J, with 12 bases between. The CDR3: CASSKGAKNIQYF. The CDR3 DNA follows: TGTGCCTCCTCAAAGGGGGCCAAAAACATTCAGTACTTC.

V and J are TRBV28 and TRBJ2-7, with D maybe TRBD1 (5 bases). The CDR3 has 13 amino acids. V lost 5 bases to trimming and J lost 5 bases, with 13 bases between them. CDR1 is MDHEN and CDR2 is SYDVKM in the germline V gene. In nucleotides, the CDR3 is TGTGCCAGCAGTCTACCGACAGTCCACGAGCAGTACTTC. Amino acid sequence: CASSLPTVHEQYF.

This chain links TRBV28 with TRBJ2-7; 11 bases align to TRBD1. Germline V CDR1 and CDR2: MDHEN, SYDVKM. This CDR3 is 15 amino acids long. V gave up 4 bases and J gave up 7 bases; unmatched junction bases: 9. Here the CDR3 DNA reads TGTGCCAGCAGTTCGGACAGGGGGCGATTTGGGGAGCAGTACTTC. It encodes CASSSDRGRFGEQYF.

The sample holds one count of this clone. This chain links TRBV5-4 with TRBJ1-2; 7 nucleotides align to TRBD1. The CDR3 consists of 14 residues. V shed 2 bases, J shed 2 bases, and the junction held 3 bases outside the gene matches. The V gene's germline CDR1 is SGHNT and CDR2 YYREEE (reference sequence). CDR3 sequence reads: CASSFSQGNYGYTF. CDR3 in DNA: TGTGCCAGCAGCTTTTCACAGGGGAACTATGGCTACACCTTC.

The rearrangement uses TRBV30 and TRBJ1-3, with 7 bases matching TRBD1. Per the germline V gene, CDR1 is GTSNPN and CDR2 is SVGIG (reference sequence). After removal of 5 bases from V and 0 bases from J, the junction contained 7 bases not matched to a gene. The CDR3 length is 15 residues. DNA of the CDR3: TGTGCCTGGGAAAGACAGGGACTCTCTGGAAACACCATATATTTT. Residues: CAWERQGLSGNTIYF.

This clone was seen more than once but under ten times. The chain has TRBV10-2 and TRBJ2-1; D might be TRBD2 (5 bases). The V and J ends lost 4 bases and 6 bases respectively, with 10 bases between them. The CDR3 length is 13 residues. Germline V gene data show CDR1 as WSHSY and CDR2 as SAAADI. CDR3 in amino acids: CASSGRERNEQFF. DNA for the CDR3: TGCGCCAGCAGTGGACGGGAACGCAATGAGCAGTTCTTC.

The chain recombines TRBV29-1 with TRBJ2-1; weak D call: TRBD2 (6 bases). Germline V gene data show CDR1 as SQVTM and CDR2 as ANQGSEA. The CDR3 length is 11 residues. The ends were cut back, 7 bases at V and 8 bases at J, with 12 bases in the middle. The CDR3 is CSGTGLHEQFF. As DNA, the CDR3 is TGCAGCGGGACGGGACTCCATGAGCAGTTCTTC.

V usage is TRBV27 and J usage is TRBJ1-2; possible D gene TRBD1, 5 bases. The CDR3 consists of 13 residues. The V end was cut by 5 bases, the J end by 2 bases, with 9 bases between. Germline-derived CDR1 and CDR2 are MNHEY and SMNVEV (reference sequence). Here the CDR3 reads CASSPDRNYGYTF. The CDR3 DNA reads TGTGCCAGCAGTCCTGACAGAAACTATGGCTACACCTTC.